Following are 4 T cell receptor beta chains from one sample sequenced in a study of blood T cell repertoires in COVID-19. The protocol was immunoSEQ multiplex PCR, while the TCRdb copy is restricted to in-frame clones and leaves out a portion. The sample lists hundreds of thousands of clones, about 86% seen once, with about 12% in the top ten. Sequencing was carried out using peripheral blood. The receptors shown here come from a woman aged 70 to 79 with COVID-19, enrolled during active disease.

The V call is TRBV5-1, the J call TRBJ1-1; TRBD1 aligns across 9 bases. J gave up 11 bases and V 2 bases, and 13 bases lay outside the gene matches. Per germline, CDR1 SGHRS and CDR2 YFSETQ. This CDR3 has 15 residues. CDR3 coding DNA: TGCGCCAGCAGCTTAGGGAGGACAGGGGATTTTCCGGCTTTCTTT. Protein: CASSLGRTGDFPAFF. The whole variable domain, remainder taken from reference TRBV5-1 and TRBJ1-1, is KAGVTQTPRYLIKTRGQQVTLSCSPISGHRSVSWYQQTPGQGLQFLFEYFSETQRNKGNFPGRFSGRQFSNSRSEMNVSTLELGDSALYLCASSLGRTGDFPAFFGQGTRLTVV.

The genes are TRBV18 and TRBJ1-6; D ambiguous. The CDR3 is 15 residues long. Germline V gene data show CDR1 as KGHSH and CDR2 as LQKENI. V lost 3 bases and J lost 7, with 13 bases in between. The CDR3 is CASSPTLGRNSPLHF. The CDR3 DNA is TGTGCCAGCTCACCGACTCTCGGCAGAAATTCACCCCTCCACTTT. Complete variable domain (other parts from reference TRBV18 and TRBJ1-6): NAGVMQNPRHLVRRRGQEARLRCSPMKGHSHVYWYRQLPEEGLKFMVYLQKENIIDESGMPKERFSAEFPKEGPSILRIQQVVRGDSAAYFCASSPTLGRNSPLHFGNGTRLTVT.

This chain joins TRBV29-1 and TRBJ1-4, with D possibly TRBD1 on 5 matching bases. CDR1 is SQVTM, CDR2 ANQGSEA, per germline. V gave up 0 bases and J gave up 8 bases, with 7 bases separating them. The CDR3 contains 12 residues. The CDR3 reads CSVEDRGEKLFF. The CDR3 DNA reads as TGCAGCGTTGAAGATCGGGGGGAAAAACTGTTTTTT.

Here the CDR3 reads CASSPPRDRTNYGYTF. The CDR3 nucleotides are TGTGCCAGCAGCCCCCCACGGGACAGGACTAACTATGGCTACACCTTC. This chain links TRBV13 with TRBJ1-2, with 8 positions matching TRBD1. The junction had 8 bases not matched to a gene; V was cut back by 5 bases and J by 0 bases. The V gene's germline CDR1 is PRHDT and CDR2 FYEKMQ (reference sequence). The CDR3 loop spans 16 amino acids.